This TCR beta chain derives from a study of blood T cell repertoires in COVID-19. Study-wide context: Nucleic acid was either cDNA or gDNA, and it came from T cells, B-cell-depleted T cells, or PBMCs.

Within the 2 weeks before study entry, each person in the exposed group met a COVID-19 case. The CDR3 sequence is 14 residues long. The V end was cut by 1 base, the J end by 9 bases, with 13 bases between. Germline CDR1 and CDR2: LNHDA and SQIVND (reference sequence). How the authors handled the data: Amplified reference gene primers provided the basis for estimating nucleated cell counts. The method was immunoSEQ multiplex PCR; TCRdb's version includes in-frame clones alone and lacks a portion of them. V and J calls and clone size are copied from that table; D and trimming were computed from the DNA. The data contain roughly 230,000 clones, approximately 81% of them singletons.

Sequenced: PBMCs or T cells enriched from blood (not recorded which). The clonotype was recovered from a woman aged 50 to 60 who had been exposed to COVID-19. The rearrangement joins TRBV19 to TRBJ2-1; possibly TRBD1 for D (5 bases). This CDR3 is CASSIGGGVFEQFF. Written as DNA, the CDR3 is TGTGCCAGTAGTATAGGGGGCGGAGTCTTTGAGCAGTTCTTC.